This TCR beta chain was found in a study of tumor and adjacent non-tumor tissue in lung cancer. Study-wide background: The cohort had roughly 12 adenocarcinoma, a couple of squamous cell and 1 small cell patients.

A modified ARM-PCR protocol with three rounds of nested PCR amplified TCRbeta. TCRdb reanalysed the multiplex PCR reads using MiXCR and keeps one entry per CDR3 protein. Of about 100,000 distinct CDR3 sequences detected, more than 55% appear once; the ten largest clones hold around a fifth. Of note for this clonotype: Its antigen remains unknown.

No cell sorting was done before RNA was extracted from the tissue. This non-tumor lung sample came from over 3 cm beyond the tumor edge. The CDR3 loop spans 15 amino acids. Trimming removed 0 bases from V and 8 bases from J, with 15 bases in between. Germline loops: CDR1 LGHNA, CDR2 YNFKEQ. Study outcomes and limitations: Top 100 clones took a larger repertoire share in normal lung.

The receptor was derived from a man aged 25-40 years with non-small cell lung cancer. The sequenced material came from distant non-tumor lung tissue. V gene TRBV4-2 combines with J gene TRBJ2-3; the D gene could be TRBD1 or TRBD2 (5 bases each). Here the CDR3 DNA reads TGTGCCAGCAGCCAAGATGAGGGGCTAGAGCCTACGCAGTATTTT. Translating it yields CASSQDEGLEPTQYF.